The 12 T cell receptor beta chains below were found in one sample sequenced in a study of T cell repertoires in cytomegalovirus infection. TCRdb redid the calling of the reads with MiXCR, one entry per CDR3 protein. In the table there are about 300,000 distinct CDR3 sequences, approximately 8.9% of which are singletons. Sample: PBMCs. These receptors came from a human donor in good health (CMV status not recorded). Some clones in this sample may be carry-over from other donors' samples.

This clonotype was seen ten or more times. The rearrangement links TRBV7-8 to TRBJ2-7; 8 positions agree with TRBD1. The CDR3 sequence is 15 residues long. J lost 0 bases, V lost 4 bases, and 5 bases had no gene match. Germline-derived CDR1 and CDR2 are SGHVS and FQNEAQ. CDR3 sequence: CASSSHGQGSYEQYF. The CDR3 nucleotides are TGTGCCAGCAGCTCCCACGGACAGGGCTCCTACGAGCAGTACTTC.

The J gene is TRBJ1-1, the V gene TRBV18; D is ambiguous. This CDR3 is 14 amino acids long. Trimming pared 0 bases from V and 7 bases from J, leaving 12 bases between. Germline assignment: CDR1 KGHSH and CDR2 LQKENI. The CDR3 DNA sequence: TGTGCCAGCTCACCACCGAGCTACGGAGATGAAGCTTTCTTT. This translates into CASSPPSYGDEAFF.

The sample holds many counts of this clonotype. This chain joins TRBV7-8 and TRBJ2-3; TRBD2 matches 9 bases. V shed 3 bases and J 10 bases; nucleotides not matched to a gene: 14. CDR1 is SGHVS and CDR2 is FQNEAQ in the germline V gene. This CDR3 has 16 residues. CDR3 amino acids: CASSLLGAGGDISQYF. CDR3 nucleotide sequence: TGTGCCAGCAGCTTGTTGGGGGCGGGGGGGGATATTTCGCAGTATTTT.

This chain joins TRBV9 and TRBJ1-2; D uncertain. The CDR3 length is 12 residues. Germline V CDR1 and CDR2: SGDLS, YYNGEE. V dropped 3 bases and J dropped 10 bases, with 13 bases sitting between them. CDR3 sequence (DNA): TGTGCCAGCAGCGGCTCCATGATGGACTACACCTTC. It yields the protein CASSGSMMDYTF. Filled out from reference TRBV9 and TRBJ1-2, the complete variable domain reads DSGVTQTPKHLITATGQRVTLRCSPRSGDLSVYWYQQSLDQGLQFLIQYYNGEERAKGNILERFSAQQFPDLHSELNLSSLELGDSALYFCASSGSMMDYTFGSGTRLTVV.

This chain's CDR3 is CASSQPEGKAFF. DNA for the CDR3: TGTGCCAGCAGCCAGCCCGAAGGTAAAGCTTTCTTT. The chain recombines TRBV14 with TRBJ1-1; no firm D call. Germline values: CDR1 SGHDN, CDR2 FVKESK. Between the trimmed V and J ends, which lost 3 bases and 9 bases, there was a span of 11 bases. The CDR3 runs to 12 residues. Full variable domain (missing parts from reference TRBV14 and TRBJ1-1): EAGVTQFPSHSVIEKGQTVTLRCDPISGHDNLYWYRRVMGKEIKFLLHFVKESKQDESGMPNNRFLAERTGGTYSTLKVQPAELEDSGVYFCASSQPEGKAFFGQGTRLTVV.

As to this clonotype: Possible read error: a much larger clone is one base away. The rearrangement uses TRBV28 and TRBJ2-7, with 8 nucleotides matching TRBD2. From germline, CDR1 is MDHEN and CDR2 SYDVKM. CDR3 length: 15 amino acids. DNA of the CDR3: TGTGCCAGCAGTTCTTTTACTAGCGGACCTTACGAGCGGTACGTC. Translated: CASSSFTSGPYERYV.

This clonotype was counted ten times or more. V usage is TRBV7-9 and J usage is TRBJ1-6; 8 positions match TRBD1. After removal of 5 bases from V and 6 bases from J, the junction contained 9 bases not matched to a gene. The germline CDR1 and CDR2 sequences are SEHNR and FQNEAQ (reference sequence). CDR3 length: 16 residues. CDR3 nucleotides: TGTGCCAGCAGCATCCATTACAGGGGGGTTAATTCACCCCTCCACTTT. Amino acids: CASSIHYRGVNSPLHF. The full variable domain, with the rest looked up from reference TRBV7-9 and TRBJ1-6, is DTGVSQNPRHKITKRGQNVTFRCDPISEHNRLYWYRQTLGQGPEFLTYFQNEAQLEKSRLLSDRFSAERPKGSFSTLEIQRTEQGDSAMYLCASSIHYRGVNSPLHFGNGTRLTVT.

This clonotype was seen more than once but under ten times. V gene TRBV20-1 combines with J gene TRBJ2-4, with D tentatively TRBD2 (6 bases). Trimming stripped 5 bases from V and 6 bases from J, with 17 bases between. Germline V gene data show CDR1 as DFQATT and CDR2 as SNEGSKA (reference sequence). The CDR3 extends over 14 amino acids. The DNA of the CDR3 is TGCAGTGCTGGTCCTCCCCGGGGAGGAAACATTCAGTACTTC. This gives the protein CSAGPPRGGNIQYF.

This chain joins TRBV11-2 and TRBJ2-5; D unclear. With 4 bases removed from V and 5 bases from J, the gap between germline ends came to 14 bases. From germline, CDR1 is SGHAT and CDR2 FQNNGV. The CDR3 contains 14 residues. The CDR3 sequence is CASSSRGVGETQYF. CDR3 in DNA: TGTGCCAGCAGCTCCCGAGGCGTCGGGGAGACCCAGTACTTC.

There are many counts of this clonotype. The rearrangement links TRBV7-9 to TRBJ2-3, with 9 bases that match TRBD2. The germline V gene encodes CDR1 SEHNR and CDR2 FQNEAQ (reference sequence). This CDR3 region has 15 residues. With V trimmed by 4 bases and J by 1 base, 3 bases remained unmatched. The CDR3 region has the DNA TGTGCCAGCAGCTCAATAGCGGGAGGCACAGATACGCAGTATTTT. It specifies CASSSIAGGTDTQYF.

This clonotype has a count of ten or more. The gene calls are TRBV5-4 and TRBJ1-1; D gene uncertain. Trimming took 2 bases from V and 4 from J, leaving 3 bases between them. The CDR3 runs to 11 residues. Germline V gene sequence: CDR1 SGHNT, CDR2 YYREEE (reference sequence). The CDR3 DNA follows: TGTGCCAGCAGCTTCGGCACTGAAGCTTTCTTT. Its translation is CASSFGTEAFF.

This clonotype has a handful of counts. CDR3 sequence: CSVTGLGDQETQYF. CDR3 nucleotide sequence: TGCAGCGTTACAGGCCTCGGGGACCAAGAGACCCAGTACTTC. The chain employs TRBV29-1 and TRBJ2-5; D is possibly TRBD1 or TRBD2 (5 bases each). Germline lookup yields CDR1 SQVTM and CDR2 ANQGSEA. The CDR3 has 14 amino acids. V gave up 5 bases and J gave up 0 bases, with 13 bases separating them.